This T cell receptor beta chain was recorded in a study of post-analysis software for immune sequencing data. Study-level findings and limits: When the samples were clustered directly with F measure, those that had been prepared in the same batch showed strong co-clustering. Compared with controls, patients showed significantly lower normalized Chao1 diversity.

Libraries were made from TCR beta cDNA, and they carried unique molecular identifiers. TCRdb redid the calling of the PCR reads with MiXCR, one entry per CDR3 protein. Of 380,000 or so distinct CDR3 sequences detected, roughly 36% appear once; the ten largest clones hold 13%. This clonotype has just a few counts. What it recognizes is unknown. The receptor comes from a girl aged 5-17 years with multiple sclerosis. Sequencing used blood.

The CDR3, as DNA: TGCAGCGTTGAGGGTTGGACAGGGATGAACACTGAAGCTTTCTTT. It translates to CSVEGWTGMNTEAFF. This chain links TRBV29-1 with TRBJ1-1; 8 bases agree with TRBD1. The germline V gene has CDR1 SQVTM and CDR2 ANQGSEA. This CDR3 spans 15 amino acids. V lost 3 bases and J lost 0; bases outside the gene matches: 6.